This TCR beta chain was documented in a study of shared clonotypes between healthy human individuals. Assay execution proceeded at the deep level. TCRdb keeps only in-frame clones here, not all; method: immunoSEQ multiplex PCR. The sample consists of about 2.3 million clones, roughly 90% of them appearing once. In regard to this clone: Antigen specificity is unknown.

Broader study findings: Depth was large, yet rarefaction showed that sorted-subset sequencing was incomplete.

The material sequenced was naive CD4+ T cells from PBMCs. Subset denoted: CD45RA+ positively selected. This TCR came from a man younger than 35 in good health. Some clones in this sample may be carry-over from other donors' samples.

CDR3 nucleotides: TGTGCCATCAGTGAGGAGTCCTACGAGCAGTACTTC. Translating it yields CAISEESYEQYF. The rearrangement uses TRBV10-3 and TRBJ2-7, with D hard to call. Trimming cost V 2 bases and J 1 base, with 3 bases left between them. In germline, CDR1 is ENHRY, CDR2 SYGVKD. The CDR3 totals 12 residues.